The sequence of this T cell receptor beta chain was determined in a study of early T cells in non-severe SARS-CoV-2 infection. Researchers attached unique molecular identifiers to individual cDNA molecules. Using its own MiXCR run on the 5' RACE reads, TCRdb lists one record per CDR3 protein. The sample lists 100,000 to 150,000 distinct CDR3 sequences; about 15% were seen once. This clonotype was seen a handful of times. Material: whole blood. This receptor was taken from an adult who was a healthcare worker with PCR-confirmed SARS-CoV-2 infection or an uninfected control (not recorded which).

This CDR3 is CASSQATRGGDYGYTF. Here the CDR3 DNA reads TGTGCCAGCAGCCAAGCCACCAGGGGAGGGGACTATGGCTACACCTTC. The rearrangement uses TRBV3-1 and TRBJ1-2, with D possibly matching TRBD1 (6 bases). The CDR3 runs 16 residues. V was clipped by 1 base and J by 3 bases, with 15 bases between them. Germline assignment: CDR1 LGHDT and CDR2 YNNKEL (reference sequence).